Each of the 22 T cell receptor beta chains below was sequenced from the same sample in a study of shared clonotypes between healthy human individuals. Generated by immunoSEQ multiplex PCR, the TCRdb table keeps only in-frame clones and is missing some. The table includes over 400,000 clones, about 72% detected once. The specimen was PBMCs. Receptor source: a woman between 40 and 55 years old in good health. Some clones in this sample may be carry-over from other donors' samples.

V usage is TRBV7-3 and J usage is TRBJ2-3; D might be TRBD2 (5 bases). Germline V gives CDR1 SGHTA, CDR2 FQGTGA. Trimming left V 6 bases short and J 1 base short, with 20 bases between. This CDR3 contains 17 residues. CDR3 in DNA: TGTGCCAGCAGTCCCCAGGCGGGTCCCTTGGGCACAGATACGCAGTATTTT. This sequence encodes CASSPQAGPLGTDTQYF.

In DNA form, the CDR3 reads TGTGCCAGCAGGAGGGGGGGCTATGGCTACACCTTC. This codes for CASRRGGYGYTF. The chain recombines TRBV5-6 with TRBJ1-2, with D possibly being TRBD1 (6 bases). V gave up 5 bases and J gave up 4 bases, with 9 bases separating them. Germline CDR1 SGHDT, CDR2 YYEEEE. This CDR3 contains 12 residues.

V gene TRBV5-1 combines with J gene TRBJ2-7; a weak D match, TRBD1 (5 bases). In germline, CDR1 is SGHRS, CDR2 YFSETQ. Deletions cut 0 bases from V and 6 bases from J, with 16 bases between. The CDR3 length is 15 residues. CDR3 bases: TGCGCCAGCAGCTTGGAAGGCATAGGGGCAGGCGAGCAGTACTTC. It encodes CASSLEGIGAGEQYF.

V and J are TRBV7-6 and TRBJ2-7, with 7 bases lining up with TRBD2. The CDR3 has 14 residues. Losses at the gene ends were 5 bases for V and 1 base for J; bases not matched to a gene: 5. Germline lookup yields CDR1 SGHVS and CDR2 FNYEAQ. CDR3 region: CASSLSGSSYEQYF. The CDR3 region has the DNA TGTGCCAGCAGCCTTAGCGGGTCTTCCTACGAGCAGTACTTC. The full variable domain, completed using reference TRBV7-6 and TRBJ2-7, is GAGVSQSPRYKVTKRGQDVALRCDPISGHVSLYWYRQALGQGPEFLTYFNYEAQQDKSGLPNDRFSAERPEGSISTLTIQRTEQRDSAMYRCASSLSGSSYEQYFGPGTRLTVT.

A word on this clone: This could be a read error, since a much larger clone is one nucleotide away. This chain connects TRBV2 to TRBJ2-3; D unresolved. The CDR3 is made up of 13 amino acids. CDR1 SNHLY and CDR2 FYNNEI come from the germline V gene. The V end lost 2 bases, the J end lost 1 base, and 4 bases lay between the germline ends. The CDR3 sequence: CASSEQGTDTQYF. Written as DNA, the CDR3 is TGTGCCAGCAGTGAACAGGGCACAGATACGCAGTATTTT.

This chain connects TRBV2 to TRBJ2-5, with 8 bases identical to TRBD2. Germline trimming cut 1 base from V and 5 bases from J; bases unmatched to any gene: 6. The germline V gene encodes CDR1 SNHLY and CDR2 FYNNEI. CDR3 length: 15 residues. The CDR3, as DNA: TGTGCCAGCAGTGAAGGAGGAGCGGGAGTTGAGACCCAGTACTTC. Protein sequence: CASSEGGAGVETQYF.

V gene TRBV4-1 combines with J gene TRBJ2-7; 9 positions agree with TRBD2. Germline values: CDR1 MGHRA, CDR2 YSYEKL. V was clipped by 6 bases and J by 8 bases; unmatched bases: 8. The length of the CDR3 is 13 residues. CDR3 region: CASRGGRAGQQYF. The CDR3 DNA follows: TGCGCCAGCAGAGGCGGGAGGGCCGGTCAGCAGTACTTC.

The rearrangement joins TRBV28 to TRBJ2-5, with 7 nucleotides matching TRBD1. The germline V gene has CDR1 MDHEN and CDR2 SYDVKM. CDR3 length equals 14 residues. Trimming removed 6 bases from V and 1 base from J; junction bases left unmatched: 5. The CDR3, as DNA: TGTGCCAGCAGCCAGGGACAGATCCAAGAGACCCAGTACTTC. Translation: CASSQGQIQETQYF.

CDR3 DNA: TGTGCCAGTAGCATCCAGGGCCTTATGCTCACTGAAGCTTTCTTT. This translates into CASSIQGLMLTEAFF. The V call is TRBV19, the J call TRBJ1-1; maybe TRBD1 (5 bases). CDR3 length equals 15 residues. Germline-derived CDR1 and CDR2 are LNHDA and SQIVND (reference sequence). With 6 bases removed from V and 4 bases from J, the gap between germline ends came to 18 bases.

The chain has TRBV30 and TRBJ1-2; a possible D gene is TRBD1 (6 bases). V lost 7 bases and J lost 8, with 23 bases in between. The V gene's germline CDR1 is GTSNPN and CDR2 SVGIG (reference sequence). The CDR3 runs to 14 residues. CDR3 amino acids: CASTFSWGPEGYTF. As DNA, the CDR3 is TGTGCCTCCACATTCAGCTGGGGGCCGGAGGGCTACACCTTC.

This sequence joins TRBV28 and TRBJ2-7; 7 positions agree with TRBD1. The germline gives CDR1 MDHEN, CDR2 SYDVKM. V shed 10 bases, J shed 5 bases, and the junction held 17 bases outside the gene matches. The CDR3 is made up of 15 amino acids. This chain's CDR3 is CATNPGQRAKNEQYF. The DNA for the CDR3 is TGTGCCACGAACCCGGGACAGAGAGCGAAGAACGAGCAGTACTTC.

The gene calls are TRBV2 and TRBJ1-1; a possible D gene is TRBD1 (5 bases). Germline V gene sequence: CDR1 SNHLY, CDR2 FYNNEI. V was shortened by 3 bases and J by 13 bases, with 15 bases between the two germline ends. CDR3 length: 12 amino acids. The CDR3 loop reads CASSEAGRWGFF. DNA for the CDR3: TGTGCCAGCAGTGAGGCAGGGCGATGGGGTTTCTTT. Full variable domain (outside the CDR3, taken from reference TRBV2 and TRBJ1-1): EPEVTQTPSHQVTQMGQEVILRCVPISNHLYFYWYRQILGQKVEFLVSFYNNEISEKSEIFDDQFSVERPDGSNFTLKIRSTKLEDSAMYFCASSEAGRWGFFGQGTRLTVV.

This chain connects TRBV28 to TRBJ1-1, with a possible D match to TRBD1 (5 bases). CDR1 and CDR2 (germline): MDHEN, SYDVKM. The CDR3 consists of 14 residues. V lost 3 bases and J lost 0, with 8 bases in between. CDR3 amino acids: CASSFYRMNTEAFF. CDR3 sequence (DNA): TGTGCCAGCAGTTTCTACAGGATGAACACTGAAGCTTTCTTT.

This sequence joins TRBV2 and TRBJ1-1; no clear D. This CDR3 is built from 12 residues. CDR1 is SNHLY and CDR2 is FYNNEI in the germline V gene. V was pared by 7 bases and J by 3 bases, with 9 bases between. The CDR3 DNA is TGTGCCAGCATTTTCCTCCACACTGAAGCTTTCTTT. This codes for CASIFLHTEAFF.

The rearrangement links TRBV6-5 to TRBJ2-7; TRBD2 aligns across 8 bases. Germline V gives CDR1 MNHEY, CDR2 SVGAGI. The CDR3 contains 15 residues. V shed 5 bases and J 0 bases; nucleotides not matched to a gene: 6. CDR3 amino acids: CASSRRGTSSYEQYF. CDR3 DNA: TGTGCCAGCAGTAGACGGGGGACTAGCTCCTACGAGCAGTACTTC.

The chain is built from TRBV7-3 and TRBJ2-1, with 12 nucleotides matching TRBD2. The J segment lost 8 bases and the V segment lost 4 bases, leaving 12 bases of the junction unmatched. Germline-derived CDR1 and CDR2 are SGHTA and FQGTGA. The CDR3 loop spans 17 amino acids. The DNA for the CDR3 is TGTGCCAGCAGCTCTACCGAGACTAGCGGGAGTCTAGATGAGCAGTTCTTC. Its protein product is CASSSTETSGSLDEQFF.

This clone was detected a few times. V usage is TRBV28 and J usage is TRBJ1-2; no clear D. Trimming took off 3 bases at V and 5 bases at J, with 7 bases between the two ends. The CDR3 runs 12 residues. Germline assignment: CDR1 MDHEN and CDR2 SYDVKM. CDR3 amino acids: CASSFGPYGYTF. Here the CDR3 DNA reads TGTGCCAGCAGTTTTGGCCCTTATGGCTACACCTTC.

The chain combines TRBV5-8 with TRBJ2-1; TRBD1 is a possible D gene (6 bases). The V gene's germline CDR1 is SGHTS and CDR2 YDEGEE. This CDR3 is 15 amino acids long. Between the trimmed V and J ends, which lost 0 bases and 6 bases, there was a span of 13 bases. The CDR3 DNA follows: TGTGCCAGCAGCTTGGGCCTAACAGGGTTCAATGAGCAGTTCTTC. Translation gives CASSLGLTGFNEQFF.

This clone was counted only a few times. The chain couples TRBV6-4 to TRBJ2-3; 8 positions match TRBD2. This CDR3 has 15 amino acids. Germline CDR1 reads MRHNA; CDR2 reads SNTAGT. Unmatched junction bases numbered 6, after V lost 2 bases and J lost 5 bases. The CDR3 coding sequence is TGTGCCAGCAGTGACGCAGCGGGAGCGGTAGATACGCAGTATTTT. Its protein product is CASSDAAGAVDTQYF.

This chain links TRBV5-4 with TRBJ2-7, with 8 bases that match TRBD1. The trim removed 4 bases at V and 0 bases at J, leaving 9 bases unmatched. There are 16 residues in the CDR3. Germline V gives CDR1 SGHNT, CDR2 YYREEE (reference sequence). CDR3 in amino acids: CASSGKDRVGSYEQYF. The CDR3 DNA reads TGTGCCAGCAGCGGGAAGGACAGGGTGGGCTCCTACGAGCAGTACTTC. Full variable domain (rest looked up from reference TRBV5-4 and TRBJ2-7): ETGVTQSPTHLIKTRGQQVTLRCSSQSGHNTVSWYQQALGQGPQFIFQYYREEENGRGNFPPRFSGLQFPNYSSELNVNALELDDSALYLCASSGKDRVGSYEQYFGPGTRLTVT.

The count of this clone is one. The V call is TRBV30, the J call TRBJ2-3; possibly TRBD1 or TRBD2 for D (6 bases each). The CDR3 sequence is 17 residues long. Germline lookup yields CDR1 GTSNPN and CDR2 SVGIG (reference sequence). Trimming cost V 3 bases and J 2 bases, with 21 bases left between them. The CDR3 sequence is CAWSRSVGRGATDTQYF. The CDR3 coding sequence is TGTGCCTGGAGCAGGAGTGTCGGAAGGGGGGCCACAGATACGCAGTATTTT.

The gene calls are TRBV20-1 and TRBJ2-5; TRBD2 might be the D (5 bases). The CDR3 runs 11 residues. Germline V lookup: CDR1 DFQATT, CDR2 SNEGSKA (reference sequence). The DNA for the CDR3 is TGCAGCCCCATCTCGGGGGAGACCCAGTACTTC. This codes for CSPISGETQYF.